The clone carrying this T cell receptor (beta chain) was detected a few times. Its antigen is as yet unknown. The V gene's germline CDR1 is SEHNR and CDR2 FQNEAQ (reference sequence). The trim removed 5 bases at V and 2 bases at J, leaving 10 bases unmatched. There are 16 residues in the CDR3. This specimen comes from a study of T cell repertoires in cytomegalovirus infection. Study-wide findings and caveats: The response measured ex vivo was dominated by TCR beta clonotypes (HLA-C-restricted and CMV-specific).

MiXCR was run by TCRdb on the reads, yielding one entry per CDR3 protein. The table lists just over 300,000 distinct CDR3 sequences, around a sixth of them singletons. The genes are TRBV7-9 and TRBJ2-3; 7 bases fit TRBD2. Sequenced input: PBMCs. The source is a human donor in good health (CMV status not recorded). Some clones in this sample may be carry-over from other donors' samples. The CDR3 DNA is TGTGCCAGCAGCCACGAGGGGAGGGCAACCACAGATACGCAGTATTTT. It specifies CASSHEGRATTDTQYF.